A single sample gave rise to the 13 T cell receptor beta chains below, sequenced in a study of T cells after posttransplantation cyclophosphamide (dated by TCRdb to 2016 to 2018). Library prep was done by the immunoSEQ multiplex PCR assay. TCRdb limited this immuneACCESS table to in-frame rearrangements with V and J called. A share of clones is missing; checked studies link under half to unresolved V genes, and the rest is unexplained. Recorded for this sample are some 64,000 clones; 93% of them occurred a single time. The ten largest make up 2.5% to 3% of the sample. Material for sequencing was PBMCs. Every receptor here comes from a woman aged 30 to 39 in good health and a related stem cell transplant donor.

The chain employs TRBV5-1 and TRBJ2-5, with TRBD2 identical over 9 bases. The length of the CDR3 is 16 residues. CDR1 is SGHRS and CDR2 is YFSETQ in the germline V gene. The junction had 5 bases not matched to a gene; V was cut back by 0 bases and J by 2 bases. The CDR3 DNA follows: TGCGCCAGCAGCTTGGTCCTAGCGGGGATTCAAGAGACCCAGTACTTC. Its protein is CASSLVLAGIQETQYF.

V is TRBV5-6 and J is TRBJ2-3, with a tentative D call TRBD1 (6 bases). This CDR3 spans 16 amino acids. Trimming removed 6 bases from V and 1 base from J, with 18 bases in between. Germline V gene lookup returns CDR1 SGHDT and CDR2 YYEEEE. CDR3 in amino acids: CASTTLGQPGTDTQYF. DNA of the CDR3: TGTGCCAGCACCACCCTCGGACAGCCGGGCACAGATACGCAGTATTTT.

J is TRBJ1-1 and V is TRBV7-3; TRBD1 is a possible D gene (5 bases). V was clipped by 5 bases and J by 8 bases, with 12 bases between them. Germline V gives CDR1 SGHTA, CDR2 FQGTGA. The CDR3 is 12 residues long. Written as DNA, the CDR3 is TGTGCCAGCAGCGGGGGGAAATTCGAAGCTTTCTTT. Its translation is CASSGGKFEAFF.

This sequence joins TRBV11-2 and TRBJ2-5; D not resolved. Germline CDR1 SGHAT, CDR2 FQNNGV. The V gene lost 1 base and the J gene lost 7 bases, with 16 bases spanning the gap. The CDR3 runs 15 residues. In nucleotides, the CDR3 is TGTGCCAGCAGCTTAGGGGGTTGGGTCCATGGGACCCAGTACTTC. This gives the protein CASSLGGWVHGTQYF.

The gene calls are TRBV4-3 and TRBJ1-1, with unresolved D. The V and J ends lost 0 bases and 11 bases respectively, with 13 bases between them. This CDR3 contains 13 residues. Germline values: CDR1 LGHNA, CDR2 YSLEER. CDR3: CASSQDGGETAFF. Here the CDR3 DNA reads TGCGCCAGCAGCCAAGATGGTGGGGAGACGGCTTTCTTT.

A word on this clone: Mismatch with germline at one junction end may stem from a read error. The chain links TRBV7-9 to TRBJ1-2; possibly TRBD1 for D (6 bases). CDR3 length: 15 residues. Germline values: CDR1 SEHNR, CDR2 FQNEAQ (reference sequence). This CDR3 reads CASSPLRGEYYGYIF. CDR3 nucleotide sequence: TGTGCCAGCAGCCCACTTAGGGGGGAGTACTATGGCTACATCTTC.

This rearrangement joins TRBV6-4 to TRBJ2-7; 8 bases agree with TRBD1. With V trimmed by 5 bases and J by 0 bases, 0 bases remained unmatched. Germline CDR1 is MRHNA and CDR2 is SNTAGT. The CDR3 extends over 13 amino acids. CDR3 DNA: TGTGCCAGCAGTCAGGGGGCCTCCTACGAGCAGTACTTC. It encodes CASSQGASYEQYF.

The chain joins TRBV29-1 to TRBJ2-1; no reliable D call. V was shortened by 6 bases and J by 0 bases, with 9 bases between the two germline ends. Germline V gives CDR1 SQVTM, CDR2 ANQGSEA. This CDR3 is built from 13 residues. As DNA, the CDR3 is TGCAGCGTGTCATTTGGCTCCTACAATGAGCAGTTCTTC. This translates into CSVSFGSYNEQFF.

CDR3 in DNA: TGTGCCAGTAGTACCGCATATAATTCACCCCTCCACTTT. It specifies CASSTAYNSPLHF. This chain uses TRBV19 with TRBJ1-6; no reliable D call. CDR1 is LNHDA, CDR2 SQIVND, per germline (reference sequence). V was pared by 4 bases and J by 4 bases, with 5 bases between. The CDR3 extends over 13 amino acids.

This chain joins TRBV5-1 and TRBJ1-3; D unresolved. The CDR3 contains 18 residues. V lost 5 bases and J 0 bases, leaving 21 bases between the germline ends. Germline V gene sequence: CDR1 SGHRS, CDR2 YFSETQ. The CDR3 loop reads CASSISPQSELSGNTIYF. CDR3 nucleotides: TGCGCCAGCAGTATCAGTCCCCAGTCTGAACTCTCTGGAAACACCATATATTTT.

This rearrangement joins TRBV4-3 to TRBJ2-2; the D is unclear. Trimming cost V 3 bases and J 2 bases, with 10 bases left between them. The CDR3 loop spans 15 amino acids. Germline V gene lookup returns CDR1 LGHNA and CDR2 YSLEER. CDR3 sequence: CASSQRQVNTGELFF. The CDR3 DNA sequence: TGCGCCAGCAGCCAGCGCCAGGTTAACACCGGGGAGCTGTTTTTT.

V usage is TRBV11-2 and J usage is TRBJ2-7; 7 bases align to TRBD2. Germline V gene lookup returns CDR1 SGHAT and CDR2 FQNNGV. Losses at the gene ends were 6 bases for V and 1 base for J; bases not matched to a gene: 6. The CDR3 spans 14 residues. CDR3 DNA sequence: TGTGCCAGCAGGGCTAGCGGATCATCCTACGAGCAGTACTTC. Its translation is CASRASGSSYEQYF. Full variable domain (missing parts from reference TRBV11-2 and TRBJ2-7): EAGVAQSPRYKIIEKRQSVAFWCNPISGHATLYWYQQILGQGPKLLIQFQNNGVVDDSQLPKDRFSAERLKGVDSTLKIQPAKLEDSAVYLCASRASGSSYEQYFGPGTRLTVT.

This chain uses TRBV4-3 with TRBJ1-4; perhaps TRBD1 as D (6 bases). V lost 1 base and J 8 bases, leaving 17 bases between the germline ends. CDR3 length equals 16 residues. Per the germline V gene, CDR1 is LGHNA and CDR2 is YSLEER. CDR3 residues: CASSQVTGPRDEKLFF. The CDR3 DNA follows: TGCGCCAGCAGCCAAGTAACAGGGCCGCGGGACGAAAAACTGTTTTTT.